What follows are 5 T cell receptor beta chains derived from one specimen sequenced in a study of shared clonotypes between healthy human individuals. Method: immunoSEQ multiplex PCR; TCRdb's copy keeps in-frame clones and lacks some. This sample has some 2,500,000 clones, with approximately 93% found just once. Sequenced sample: naive CD4+ T cells from PBMCs. Subset meaning: CD45RA+ positively selected. The receptor source for this set is a young man in good health. Some clones in this sample may be carry-over from other donors' samples.

The chain carries TRBV6-5 and TRBJ2-3; the D is unclear. Germline CDR1 is MNHEY and CDR2 is SVGAGI. This CDR3 is 13 amino acids long. V was clipped by 6 bases and J by 0 bases, with 7 bases between them. The CDR3 nucleotides read TGTGCCAGCAGGCTATCTAGCACAGATACGCAGTATTTT. This translates into CASRLSSTDTQYF.

The chain is built from TRBV28 and TRBJ1-5; weak D call: TRBD1 (6 bases). This CDR3 is 15 amino acids long. Per the germline V gene, CDR1 is MDHEN and CDR2 is SYDVKM. V was cut by 6 bases and J by 0 bases, with 12 bases left in between. In nucleotides, the CDR3 is TGTGCCAGCAGACGGGACACATATAGCAATCAGCCCCAGCATTTT. It codes for CASRRDTYSNQPQHF.

The chain employs TRBV5-4 and TRBJ2-5, with a possible D match to TRBD2 (5 bases). The V end lost 1 base, the J end lost 4 bases, and 14 bases lay between the germline ends. CDR3 length: 15 residues. Germline lookup yields CDR1 SGHNT and CDR2 YYREEE (reference sequence). CDR3 DNA: TGTGCCAGCAGCTTGTCGGTCCGGGGATTAGAGACCCAGTACTTC. Encoded protein: CASSLSVRGLETQYF.

V usage is TRBV6-5 and J usage is TRBJ2-1, with 7 bases aligning to TRBD1. J gave up 4 bases and V 5 bases, and 8 bases lay outside the gene matches. Germline V gene lookup returns CDR1 MNHEY and CDR2 SVGAGI. CDR3 size: 15 residues. CDR3 DNA: TGTGCCAGCAGTCCTTCCGGGACAGCTTACAATGAGCAGTTCTTC. Translating gives CASSPSGTAYNEQFF.

V is TRBV7-9 and J is TRBJ2-2; D perhaps matches TRBD2 (5 bases). The CDR3 covers 17 residues. In germline, CDR1 is SEHNR, CDR2 FQNEAQ (reference sequence). Trimming shortened V by 4 bases and J by 3 bases, and 18 bases separated the two germline ends. CDR3 nucleotides: TGTGCCAGCAGCTCCGTTAGGATAGCGATGGACACCGGGGAGCTGTTTTTT. Amino acids: CASSSVRIAMDTGELFF.